These 18 T cell receptor beta chains came from one sample sequenced in a study of T cells in Graves' hyperthyroidism and ophthalmopathy. What was amplified from RNA transcripts were TCR beta CDR3 regions. The TCR CDR3 first-round RT-PCR relied on the HTBI primer set. Each CDR3 protein is one row after TCRdb ran MiXCR on the multiplex PCR reads. Of 390,000 or so distinct CDR3 sequences detected, roughly 14% appear once; the ten largest clones hold around 14%. The sequencing input was blood. These receptors were taken from a man between 18 and 35 years old with Graves' ophthalmopathy.

In this sample, this clonotype turned up many times. The V gene is TRBV27, the J gene TRBJ2-5; 10 positions match TRBD1. Per germline, CDR1 MNHEY and CDR2 SMNVEV (reference sequence). The length of the CDR3 is 15 residues. Germline trimming cut 5 bases from V and 5 bases from J; bases unmatched to any gene: 8. The CDR3 loop reads CASSAPGQGRETQYF. The CDR3 nucleotides are TGTGCCAGCAGTGCGCCGGGACAGGGGCGGGAGACCCAGTACTTC.

Many counts were recorded for this clonotype. The rearrangement links TRBV12-3 or TRBV12-4 to TRBJ2-1; 11 nucleotides agree with TRBD2. The CDR3 runs 14 residues. V lost 5 bases and J lost 6; bases outside the gene matches: 3. The CDR3 reads CASSTSGSGNEQFF. For the CDR3, the DNA is TGTGCCAGCAGTACTAGCGGGAGTGGCAATGAGCAGTTCTTC.

This clonotype has at least ten counts. The chain has TRBV3-1 and TRBJ2-7, with 7 bases that match TRBD2. V dropped 4 bases and J dropped 4; count of bases not matched to a gene: 13. The CDR3 totals 16 residues. Germline V gene sequence: CDR1 LGHDT, CDR2 YNNKEL (reference sequence). The CDR3 is CASSRGWGEGRYEQYF. CDR3 bases: TGTGCCAGCAGCCGAGGTTGGGGGGAGGGCCGGTACGAGCAGTACTTC.

There are many counts of this clonotype. The junction shows a germline mismatch at one end, possibly a read error. V is TRBV2 and J is TRBJ2-5; D unresolved. The length of the CDR3 is 13 residues. Germline assignment: CDR1 SNHLY and CDR2 FYNNEI. CDR3 protein: CASCELQQETQYF. CDR3 nucleotide sequence: TGTGCCAGCTGTGAGTTACAGCAAGAGACCCAGTACTTC.

This clonotype was found many times. The chain couples TRBV6-9 to TRBJ2-1; D might be TRBD1 or TRBD2, each matching 5 bases. The CDR3 covers 16 residues. Trimming shortened V by 6 bases and J by 8 bases, and 23 bases separated the two germline ends. Germline loops: CDR1 MNHGY, CDR2 SVAAGI. CDR3 in amino acids: CASRGRGVPNNDEQFF. Here the CDR3 DNA reads TGTGCCAGCAGGGGACGGGGCGTTCCTAACAATGATGAGCAGTTCTTC.

This sequence joins TRBV2 and TRBJ2-3, with D unresolved. Germline CDR1 is SNHLY and CDR2 is FYNNEI. This CDR3 comprises 13 residues. V lost 6 bases and J lost 7, with 14 bases in between. In nucleotides, the CDR3 is TGTGCCAGCAGGGCTGCCCCCGCTAATACGCAGTATTTT. Protein sequence: CASRAAPANTQYF.

This clonotype was seen ten or more times. This chain uses TRBV29-1 with TRBJ1-1; no clear D gene. This CDR3 contains 13 residues. Trimming shortened V by 2 bases and J by 0 bases, and 7 bases separated the two germline ends. The germline gives CDR1 SQVTM, CDR2 ANQGSEA. CDR3 coding DNA: TGCAGCGTTGAAACCTCTCTGAACACTGAAGCTTTCTTT. This translates into CSVETSLNTEAFF.

This clonotype occurred many times. The chain combines TRBV20-1 with TRBJ2-4; tentative D call: TRBD1 (6 bases). The CDR3 is made up of 15 amino acids. V lost 7 bases, J lost 2 bases, and 18 bases lay in between. The V gene's germline CDR1 is DFQATT and CDR2 SNEGSKA (reference sequence). In DNA, the CDR3 is TGCAGTGACCAACCGGCAGGGGTCCCCAAAAACATTCAGTACTTC. Translating it yields CSDQPAGVPKNIQYF.

This clonotype was picked up a small number of times. Written as DNA, the CDR3 is TGCAGTGCCACGAAAGGGGAGTTAGGAGAGACCCAGTACTTC. This sequence encodes CSATKGELGETQYF. This chain uses TRBV20-1 with TRBJ2-5; D is perhaps TRBD1 or TRBD2 (5 bases each). The V and J ends lost 6 bases and 4 bases respectively, with 18 bases between them. Germline V gene lookup returns CDR1 DFQATT and CDR2 SNEGSKA (reference sequence). CDR3 length equals 14 residues.

This clonotype appeared many times. The chain links TRBV20-1 to TRBJ2-3, with 9 nucleotides matching TRBD2. Trimming cost V 5 bases and J 3 bases; bases outside gene matches: 12. The germline CDR1 and CDR2 sequences are DFQATT and SNEGSKA (reference sequence). The CDR3 is 16 amino acids. The CDR3 region has the DNA TGCAGTGCTTCAGTTCTAGCGGGACCGCCGACAGATACGCAGTATTTT. This encodes CSASVLAGPPTDTQYF.

The table lists this clonotype with many counts. The chain recombines TRBV20-1 with TRBJ1-5; weak D call: TRBD1 (5 bases). CDR1 and CDR2 (germline): DFQATT, SNEGSKA (reference sequence). Trimming removed 8 bases at V and 0 bases at J, with 14 bases between. This CDR3 spans 14 amino acids. The CDR3 here is CSTWDRNSNQPQHF. CDR3 nucleotide sequence: TGCAGTACCTGGGACCGGAATAGCAATCAGCCCCAGCATTTT.

This clonotype was observed many times. The V call is TRBV20-1, the J call TRBJ2-3; the D is unclear. Germline CDR1 reads DFQATT; CDR2 reads SNEGSKA (reference sequence). CDR3 length: 14 amino acids. V was clipped by 0 bases and J by 1 base, with 8 bases between them. CDR3 region: CSARDPGGTDTQYF. Here the CDR3 DNA reads TGCAGTGCTAGAGATCCAGGCGGCACAGATACGCAGTATTTT.

There are a few counts of this clonotype. The chain joins TRBV7-2 to TRBJ2-2, with D hard to call. The germline gives CDR1 SGHTA, CDR2 FQGNSA. The V and J ends lost 5 bases and 1 base respectively, with 11 bases between them. CDR3 length: 15 amino acids. In DNA form, the CDR3 reads TGTGCCAGCAGCGCAAGTGTGGGGAACACCGGGGAGCTGTTTTTT. It translates to CASSASVGNTGELFF.

This clonotype was recorded at least ten times. This rearrangement joins TRBV4-1 to TRBJ1-5; a weak D match, TRBD1 (5 bases). Germline lookup yields CDR1 MGHRA and CDR2 YSYEKL. Deletions cut 0 bases from V and 4 bases from J, with 16 bases between. CDR3 length: 17 residues. CDR3 amino acids: CASSQELGVLWNQPQHF. The CDR3 coding sequence is TGCGCCAGCAGCCAAGAATTGGGGGTTTTGTGGAATCAGCCCCAGCATTTT.

The rearrangement links TRBV7-9 to TRBJ2-7; D possibly corresponds to TRBD1 (6 bases). Trimming took off 1 base at V and 9 bases at J, with 10 bases between the two ends. Germline CDR1 SEHNR, CDR2 FQNEAQ (reference sequence). This CDR3 has 12 amino acids. Written as DNA, the CDR3 is TGTGCCAGCAGCTTAGTGGCGGACAGGCAGTACTTC. Translating gives CASSLVADRQYF.

This chain uses TRBV15 with TRBJ2-1; TRBD2 matches at 11 bases. V lost 0 bases, J lost 7 bases, and 5 bases stayed unmatched. CDR1 is LNHNV and CDR2 is YYDKDF in the germline V gene (reference sequence). The CDR3 length is 16 residues. The CDR3 sequence is CATSRDSGRAENEQFF. The DNA of the CDR3 is TGTGCCACCAGCAGAGATAGCGGGAGGGCCGAGAATGAGCAGTTCTTC.

Many counts were recorded for this clonotype. The chain combines TRBV10-3 with TRBJ1-5; no clear D. The ends were cut back, 4 bases at V and 7 bases at J, with 11 bases in the middle. The CDR3 loop spans 13 amino acids. In germline, CDR1 is ENHRY, CDR2 SYGVKD. The CDR3: CAISGPDGQPQHF. CDR3 coding DNA: TGTGCCATCAGTGGGCCCGACGGCCAGCCCCAGCATTTT.

This clonotype has a handful of counts. J is TRBJ1-5 and V is TRBV7-9; 9 bases line up with TRBD1. CDR1 and CDR2 from the germline V gene are SEHNR and FQNEAQ (reference sequence). With 10 bases clipped from V and 2 bases from J, the junction kept 6 bases outside the gene matches. This CDR3 region has 14 residues. CDR3 sequence (DNA): TGTGCCATCCAGGGACAGGGAGGCAATCAGCCCCAGCATTTT. Its translation is CAIQGQGGNQPQHF.